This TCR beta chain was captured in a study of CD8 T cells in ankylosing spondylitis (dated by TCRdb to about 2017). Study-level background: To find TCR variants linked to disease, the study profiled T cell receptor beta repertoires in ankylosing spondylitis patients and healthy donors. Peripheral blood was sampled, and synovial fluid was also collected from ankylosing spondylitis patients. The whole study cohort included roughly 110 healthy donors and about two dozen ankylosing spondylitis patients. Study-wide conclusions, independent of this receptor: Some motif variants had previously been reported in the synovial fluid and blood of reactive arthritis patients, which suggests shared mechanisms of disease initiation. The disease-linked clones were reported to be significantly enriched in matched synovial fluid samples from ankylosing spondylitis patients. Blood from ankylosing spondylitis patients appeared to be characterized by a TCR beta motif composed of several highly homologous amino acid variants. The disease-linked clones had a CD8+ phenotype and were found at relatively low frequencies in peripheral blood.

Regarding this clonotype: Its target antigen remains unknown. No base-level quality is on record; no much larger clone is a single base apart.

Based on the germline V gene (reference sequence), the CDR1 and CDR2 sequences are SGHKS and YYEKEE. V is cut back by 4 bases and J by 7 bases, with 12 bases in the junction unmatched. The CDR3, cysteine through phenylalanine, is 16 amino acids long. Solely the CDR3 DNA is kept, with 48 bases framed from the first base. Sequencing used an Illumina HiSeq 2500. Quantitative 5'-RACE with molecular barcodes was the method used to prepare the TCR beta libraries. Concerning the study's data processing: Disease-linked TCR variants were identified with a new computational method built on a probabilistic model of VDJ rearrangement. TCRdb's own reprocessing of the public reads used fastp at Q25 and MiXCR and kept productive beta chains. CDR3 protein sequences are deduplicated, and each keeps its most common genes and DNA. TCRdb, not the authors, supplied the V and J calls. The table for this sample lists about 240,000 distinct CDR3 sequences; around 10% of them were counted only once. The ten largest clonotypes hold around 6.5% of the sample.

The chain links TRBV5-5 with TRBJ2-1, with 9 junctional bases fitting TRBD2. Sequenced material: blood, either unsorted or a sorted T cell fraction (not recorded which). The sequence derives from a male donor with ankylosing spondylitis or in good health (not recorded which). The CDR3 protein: CASSTGRGGLGNEQFF. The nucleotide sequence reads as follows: TGTGCCAGCAGCACAGGGCGGGGGGGCCTAGGGAATGAGCAGTTCTTC.